This TCR beta chain was sequenced for a study of cytomegalovirus exposure and HLA in healthy donors. Study-wide context: In an earlier analysis, approximately 120 million unique TCR beta sequences were found from some 200 million T cells. Regarding the study as a whole: Later analysis identified 17,000 or so TCR beta sequences associated with HLA alleles, using a false discovery rate threshold of 0.05. In all likelihood, a cluster of highly shared sequence variants was a sequencing artifact.

Germline loops: CDR1 SGHAT, CDR2 FQNNGV. The ends lost 4 bases at V and 0 bases at J; junction bases unmatched: 5. The CDR3 contains 15 residues. Concerning this clone itself: Antigen: not known.

Primers included in the PCR were 60 Vbeta and 13 Jbeta primers. The table came from immunoSEQ multiplex PCR; TCRdb's copy has only in-frame clones and leaves some out. The sample contains around 85,000 clones, about 80% of which appear only once. The chain has TRBV11-2 and TRBJ2-7, with 8 nucleotides matching TRBD1. The source is a young man in good health and CMV-seronegative. Sequenced sample: PBMCs. CDR3: CASSWGQVYSYEQYF. The DNA for the CDR3 is TGTGCCAGCAGCTGGGGACAGGTGTACTCCTACGAGCAGTACTTC.